These 11 T cell receptor beta chains were sequenced from one sample in a study of blood T cells in healthy people across ages. For the second PCR, which ran for about 7 to 11 cycles, a sample-barcoded 5' primer and a J-beta primer mix were used. TCRdb reanalysed the 5' RACE reads using MiXCR and keeps one entry per CDR3 protein. The profile covers 800,000 or so distinct CDR3 sequences, with 35% to 50% appearing a single time and approximately 18% taken by the ten largest. The sequencing sample was made of blood. Receptors originate from a man older than 75 in good health.

This clonotype has only a few counts. The chain carries TRBV29-1 and TRBJ2-3; D gene uncertain. This CDR3 is built from 13 residues. Trimming left V 8 bases short and J 10 bases short, with 22 bases between. Germline V gives CDR1 SQVTM, CDR2 ANQGSEA. CDR3 in amino acids: CSFAGRRIEAQYF. CDR3 bases: TGCAGCTTTGCCGGCCGCCGGATAGAGGCGCAGTATTTT.

This clonotype was seen more than once but under ten times. The V gene is TRBV6-2 or TRBV6-3, the J gene TRBJ2-1, with a tentative D call TRBD2 (6 bases). Germline V gene sequence: CDR1 MNHEY, CDR2 SVGEGT. The CDR3 length is 16 residues. V was pared by 1 base and J by 2 bases, with 12 bases between. CDR3 residues: CASSYWAGYTYNEQFF. CDR3 in DNA: TGTGCCAGCAGTTACTGGGCGGGATACACCTACAATGAGCAGTTCTTC.

The rearrangement uses TRBV13 and TRBJ2-1; 8 bases fit TRBD2. J lost 9 bases, V lost 5 bases, and 12 bases had no gene match. The CDR3 covers 15 residues. Germline assignment: CDR1 PRHDT and CDR2 FYEKMQ (reference sequence). The CDR3 nucleotides are TGTGCCAGCAGCCCCATAGGAGGCGGGGGGTTTGAGCAGTTCTTC. This encodes CASSPIGGGGFEQFF.

This rearrangement joins TRBV6-1 to TRBJ1-5; D uncertain. The germline V gene has CDR1 MNHNS and CDR2 SASEGT. Trimming shortened V by 5 bases and J by 5 bases, and 19 bases separated the two germline ends. CDR3 length: 16 residues. The DNA for the CDR3 is TGTGCCAGCAGTTTATTACAGCTGAGTGGGGATCAGCCCCAGCATTTT. Translating it yields CASSLLQLSGDQPQHF.

This clonotype was counted a single time. DNA of the CDR3: TGTGCCAGCAGCTTTCCGGGACACGAGCAGTACTTC. Translated: CASSFPGHEQYF. The chain links TRBV7-2 to TRBJ2-5; D tentatively fits TRBD1 or TRBD2 (5 bases each). The last part of the DNA fits TRBJ2-7 better; the J call may be wrong. This CDR3 contains 12 residues. In germline, CDR1 is SGHTA, CDR2 FQGNSA.

The rearrangement links TRBV29-1 to TRBJ2-7; the D gene could be TRBD1 or TRBD2 (6 bases each). V lost 7 bases and J lost 6, with 16 bases in between. Germline CDR1 is SQVTM and CDR2 is ANQGSEA. The CDR3 totals 12 residues. In nucleotides, the CDR3 is TGCAGCGCCGTTGAACAGGGAGGCGAGCAGTACTTC. It translates to CSAVEQGGEQYF.

This clonotype has just a few counts. The V gene is TRBV9, the J gene TRBJ2-2; possibly TRBD2 for D (5 bases). Germline CDR1 SGDLS, CDR2 YYNGEE. The CDR3 is 13 amino acids. V was shortened by 0 bases and J by 8 bases, with 8 bases between the two germline ends. The CDR3 coding sequence is TGTGCCAGCAGCGTAGTGGGAGCGGGGGAGCTGTTTTTT. Its translation is CASSVVGAGELFF.

The chain uses TRBV7-2 and TRBJ1-6; D gene ambiguous. This CDR3 is 16 amino acids long. Trimming took off 7 bases at V and 10 bases at J, with 23 bases between the two ends. Per the germline V gene, CDR1 is SGHTA and CDR2 is FQGNSA. As DNA, the CDR3 is TGTGCCAGCACCACCGATTCTCTCGCGGGAGAATCACCCCTCCACTTT. Protein sequence: CASTTDSLAGESPLHF.

The chain links TRBV4-2 to TRBJ2-2; no clear D gene. Trimming removed 1 base at V and 4 bases at J, with 10 bases between. CDR3 length: 15 residues. Germline CDR1 LGHNA, CDR2 YNFKEQ. The CDR3 coding sequence is TGTGCCAGCAGCCAAGTCGAAGCAGGCACCGGGGAGCTGTTTTTT. Amino acid sequence: CASSQVEAGTGELFF.

The rearrangement joins TRBV12-3 or TRBV12-4 to TRBJ2-3; D is perhaps TRBD2 (6 bases). This CDR3 contains 14 residues. V shed 3 bases and J shed 15 bases, with 22 bases lying between them. The CDR3 DNA sequence: TGTGCCAGCAGTTTGGCGGGGAGCACAGATACGGAATATTTT. It codes for CASSLAGSTDTEYF.

This rearrangement joins TRBV4-1 to TRBJ1-2, with D possibly TRBD1 on 5 matching bases. The CDR3 totals 16 residues. The V gene lost 4 bases and the J gene lost 2 bases, with 17 bases spanning the gap. Germline-derived CDR1 and CDR2 are MGHRA and YSYEKL. CDR3 nucleotide sequence: TGCGCCAGCAGCCGACTGGACACGACTGAGAACTATGGCTACACCTTC. It specifies CASSRLDTTENYGYTF.